The next 24 T cell receptor beta chains were all read from a single sample in a study of blood T cell repertoires in COVID-19. Only in-frame clones appear in the TCRdb table, and some are missing; sequencing was by immunoSEQ multiplex PCR. Of approximately 250,000 clones in the sample, roughly 85% were seen once. Sequenced: peripheral blood. All receptors derive from a man aged 25 to 45 who had recovered from COVID-19.

The table lists this clone with a count of one. The V gene is TRBV3-1 (or the pseudogene TRBV3-2), the J gene TRBJ2-7, with 7 bases that match TRBD2. Germline loops: CDR1 LGHDT, CDR2 YNNKEL (reference sequence). The CDR3 spans 16 residues. With 1 base clipped from V and 4 bases from J, the junction kept 10 bases outside the gene matches. CDR3 in amino acids: CASSQGDLYGGYEQYF. For the CDR3, the DNA is TGTGCCAGCAGCCAAGGCGATTTGTACGGGGGGTACGAGCAGTACTTC.

On this clone: The DNA is left out, because the CDR3 cannot be placed on it with certainty; the CDR3 is given as TCRdb lists it. The chain uses TRBV21-1 and TRBJ1-3. TRBV21-1 is a pseudogene. The CDR3 region is 15 residues in length, termini included. The CDR3 reads CASSASQRVGGGIYF.

The V call is TRBV6-2 or TRBV6-3, the J call TRBJ1-1; D unclear. Germline V gene data show CDR1 as MNHEY and CDR2 as SVGEGT. The CDR3 extends over 14 amino acids. V gave up 0 bases and J gave up 8 bases, with 13 bases separating them. As DNA, the CDR3 is TGTGCCAGCAGTTACTCGAGGAGGGTGCAAGAAGCTTTCTTT. This codes for CASSYSRRVQEAFF.

The V and J genes are TRBV6-5 and TRBJ2-1, with D maybe TRBD1 (7 bases). V was pared by 8 bases and J by 9 bases, with 17 bases between. Germline CDR1 reads MNHEY; CDR2 reads SVGAGI. The CDR3 is made up of 13 amino acids. This CDR3 is CASSKPGDSEQFF. For the CDR3, the DNA is TGTGCCAGCTCAAAGCCGGGGGACAGTGAGCAGTTCTTC.

This clone was counted a few times. The rearrangement uses TRBV5-6 and TRBJ1-2, with 8 bases fitting TRBD1. Germline V gene data show CDR1 as SGHDT and CDR2 as YYEEEE. The CDR3 consists of 11 residues. V lost 4 bases, J lost 14 bases, and 7 bases stayed unmatched. The CDR3 here is CASSVGQALTF. In DNA, the CDR3 is TGTGCCAGCAGCGTGGGACAGGCACTTACCTTC. Variable domain in full (rest from reference TRBV5-6 and TRBJ1-2): DAGVTQSPTHLIKTRGQQVTLRCSPKSGHDTVSWYQQALGQGPQFIFQYYEEEERQRGNFPDRFSGHQFPNYSSELNVNALLLGDSALYLCASSVGQALTFGSGTRLTVV.

The V gene is TRBV6-2 or TRBV6-3, the J gene TRBJ2-7, with D possibly being TRBD2 (5 bases). Germline CDR1 reads MNHEY; CDR2 reads SVGEGT. This CDR3 has 14 residues. V was cut by 2 bases and J by 5 bases, with 13 bases left in between. The CDR3 loop is CASSYAGKMHEQYF. CDR3 bases: TGTGCCAGCAGTTACGCCGGGAAGATGCACGAGCAGTACTTC.

The V call is TRBV6-5, the J call TRBJ1-5; TRBD1 aligns across 8 bases. The germline V gene encodes CDR1 MNHEY and CDR2 SVGAGI. The ends lost 8 bases at V and 7 bases at J; junction bases unmatched: 13. This CDR3 contains 15 residues. The CDR3 region has the DNA TGTGCCAGCGGCTTGACAGGGGCGGACGGACAGCCCCAGCATTTT. Translated, it gives CASGLTGADGQPQHF.

The gene calls are TRBV5-5 and TRBJ2-2; 7 bases are shared with TRBD1. The V gene end was trimmed by 5 bases and the J gene end by 0 bases; junction bases not matched to a gene: 4. CDR3 length equals 15 residues. Germline values: CDR1 SGHKS, CDR2 YYEKEE (reference sequence). Here the CDR3 DNA reads TGTGCCAGCAGTAGGGGACAGACGAACACCGGGGAGCTGTTTTTT. Amino acids: CASSRGQTNTGELFF.

V and J are TRBV7-8 and TRBJ2-2; 16 bases are a match to TRBD2. This CDR3 contains 20 residues. V was clipped by 0 bases and J by 5 bases; unmatched bases: 9. Per germline, CDR1 SGHVS and CDR2 FQNEAQ. In DNA, the CDR3 is TGTGCCAGCAGCTTAGCGGGACTAGCGGGGGGGCCGGGAAAGACCGGGGAGCTGTTTTTT. Protein: CASSLAGLAGGPGKTGELFF.

The V gene is TRBV3-1 (or the pseudogene TRBV3-2), the J gene TRBJ2-3, with D uncertain. V was clipped by 1 base and J by 6 bases, with 11 bases between them. Germline lookup yields CDR1 LGHDT and CDR2 YNNKEL (reference sequence). The CDR3 consists of 14 residues. CDR3 amino acids: CASSQGQVRDTQYF. CDR3 nucleotide sequence: TGTGCCAGCAGCCAAGGCCAGGTCAGGGATACGCAGTATTTT.

This clone has more than one count but fewer than ten. This chain connects TRBV7-6 to TRBJ2-3, with 7 bases fitting TRBD2. V was pared by 2 bases and J by 0 bases, with 8 bases of the junction left unmatched. The germline V gene has CDR1 SGHVS and CDR2 FNYEAQ. The length of the CDR3 is 17 residues. The DNA of the CDR3 is TGTGCCAGCAGCTTAAACGTGCTAGCGGCTAGCACAGATACGCAGTATTTT. Translating gives CASSLNVLAASTDTQYF.

V is TRBV19 and J is TRBJ2-1; 9 bases line up with TRBD2. This CDR3 comprises 17 residues. After removal of 0 bases from V and 7 bases from J, the junction contained 10 bases not matched to a gene. The germline V gene has CDR1 LNHDA and CDR2 SQIVND (reference sequence). CDR3 in DNA: TGTGCCAGTAGTATAGAGGGGGCGAGCGGGGGGACGAATGAGCAGTTCTTC. It encodes CASSIEGASGGTNEQFF.

The CDR3 nucleotides are TGTGCCACCAGCAGCAGGACCGGGACAGGGGATGAAAAACTGTTTTTT. It specifies CATSSRTGTGDEKLFF. The gene calls are TRBV15 and TRBJ1-4, with 10 bases lining up with TRBD1. With V trimmed by 3 bases and J by 6 bases, 7 bases remained unmatched. This CDR3 spans 16 amino acids. Looked up from germline, CDR1 is LNHNV and CDR2 is YYDKDF (reference sequence). The full variable domain, its missing parts supplied by reference TRBV15 and TRBJ1-4, is DAMVIQNPRYQVTQFGKPVTLSCSQTLNHNVMYWYQQKSSQAPKLLFHYYDKDFNNEADTPDNFQSRRPNTSFCFLDIRSPGLGDTAMYLCATSSRTGTGDEKLFFGSGTQLSVL.

The rearrangement links TRBV6-5 to TRBJ1-6, with D tentatively TRBD1 (5 bases). Looked up from germline, CDR1 is MNHEY and CDR2 is SVGAGI. V shed 0 bases and J shed 10 bases, with 13 bases lying between them. This CDR3 has 15 amino acids. Here the CDR3 reads CASSYSRPGNSPLHF. The DNA for the CDR3 is TGTGCCAGCAGTTACTCTCGGCCAGGGAACTCACCCCTCCACTTT.

The chain combines TRBV18 with TRBJ2-7; no definite D call. This CDR3 has 14 amino acids. Germline V gene lookup returns CDR1 KGHSH and CDR2 LQKENI. Trimming shortened V by 4 bases and J by 1 base, and 11 bases separated the two germline ends. The DNA of the CDR3 is TGTGCCAGCTCACGGGCCTCCATGTCCTACGAGCAGTACTTC. Protein: CASSRASMSYEQYF.

The CDR3 nucleotides read TGTGCCAGCAGTTCGGGATCTCCAGAGACCCAGTACTTC. Amino acid sequence: CASSSGSPETQYF. The chain is built from TRBV27 and TRBJ2-5; the D gene is possibly TRBD2 (5 bases). In germline, CDR1 is MNHEY, CDR2 SMNVEV (reference sequence). CDR3 size: 13 residues. V lost 4 bases to trimming and J lost 4 bases, with 10 bases between them.

This clone has only one observation. V is TRBV5-1 and J is TRBJ1-1, with D possibly being TRBD1 (5 bases). Germline CDR1 and CDR2: SGHRS and YFSETQ. The CDR3 is made up of 15 amino acids. Trimming removed 0 bases at V and 0 bases at J, with 9 bases between. Here the CDR3 DNA reads TGCGCCAGCAGCTTGGTAGTGGGGCTGAACACTGAAGCTTTCTTT. Protein sequence: CASSLVVGLNTEAFF.

The chain employs TRBV18 and TRBJ2-3; 9 bases are shared with TRBD2. The V gene end was trimmed by 2 bases and the J gene end by 5 bases; junction bases not matched to a gene: 8. CDR1 is KGHSH, CDR2 LQKENI, per germline. The CDR3 contains 16 residues. CDR3 sequence: CASSPSAGGNGDTQYF. The CDR3 region has the DNA TGTGCCAGCTCACCATCGGCGGGGGGGAATGGAGATACGCAGTATTTT.

The V and J genes are TRBV28 and TRBJ1-4, with D unclear. CDR3 length: 14 residues. Germline CDR1 and CDR2: MDHEN and SYDVKM. Trimming pared 6 bases from V and 5 bases from J, leaving 13 bases between. CDR3 nucleotide sequence: TGTGCCAGCAGGAGAGGAGGTTCCAATGAAAAACTGTTTTTT. Translating gives CASRRGGSNEKLFF.

V gene TRBV7-9 combines with J gene TRBJ2-3, with a possible D match to TRBD2 (5 bases). Trimming removed 6 bases at V and 4 bases at J, with 11 bases between. The CDR3 is made up of 13 amino acids. Germline V CDR1 and CDR2: SEHNR, FQNEAQ (reference sequence). The CDR3, as DNA: TGTGCCAGCAGGCGAAGGGAGTCAGATACGCAGTATTTT. Encoded protein: CASRRRESDTQYF.

The chain uses TRBV7-2 and TRBJ2-7; D is undetermined. The germline V and J ends were trimmed by 6 bases and 3 bases, with 12 bases remaining between them. Germline CDR1 SGHTA, CDR2 FQGNSA. The CDR3 sequence is 13 residues long. For the CDR3, the DNA is TGTGCCAGCAGACCCGATGGCGGCTACGAGCAGTACTTC. Translating gives CASRPDGGYEQYF. Full variable domain (missing parts from reference TRBV7-2 and TRBJ2-7): GAGVSQSPSNKVTEKGKDVELRCDPISGHTALYWYRQSLGQGLEFLIYFQGNSAPDKSGLPSDRFSAERTGGSVSTLTIQRTQQEDSAVYLCASRPDGGYEQYFGPGTRLTVT.

The chain has TRBV9 and TRBJ2-3; D is uncertain. Trimming removed 4 bases from V and 5 bases from J, with 11 bases in between. The germline gives CDR1 SGDLS, CDR2 YYNGEE. This CDR3 is built from 13 residues. CDR3 coding DNA: TGTGCCAGCAGCCCACCTTCCGGAGATACGCAGTATTTT. Its protein product is CASSPPSGDTQYF.

The V gene is TRBV29-1, the J gene TRBJ1-2, with a weak D call TRBD1 (5 bases). The CDR3 totals 13 residues. Trimming took 2 bases from V and 4 from J, leaving 11 bases between them. Germline assignment: CDR1 SQVTM and CDR2 ANQGSEA. The CDR3 region is CSVENPTGYGYTF. The CDR3 DNA reads TGCAGCGTTGAAAACCCCACAGGCTATGGCTACACCTTC.

This clone was seen a single time. The chain is built from TRBV5-4 and TRBJ1-2; 8 bases agree with TRBD1. CDR1 is SGHNT and CDR2 is YYREEE in the germline V gene (reference sequence). Germline trimming cut 5 bases from V and 5 bases from J; bases unmatched to any gene: 17. CDR3 length: 17 residues. The CDR3 DNA reads TGTGCCAGCAGGTCGGGGAGACAGGGGCCTTTTGCGTATGGCTACACCTTC. The encoded protein is CASRSGRQGPFAYGYTF.